This TCR beta chain derives from a study of CD8 T cells in ankylosing spondylitis. This CDR3 has 16 amino acids. CDR1 is MNHEY, CDR2 SMNVEV, per germline (reference sequence). V shed 2 bases and J 6 bases; nucleotides not matched to a gene: 11. General observations from the study: A TCR beta motif made of several highly homologous variants seemed typical of ankylosing spondylitis blood.

TCRdb called the 5' RACE reads again in MiXCR, with one record for every CDR3 protein. The table lists 700,000 or so distinct CDR3 sequences, 15% to 20% of them singletons, with 15% to 20% in the top ten. A note on this clonotype: What it binds is not known.

This clonotype was obtained from a male donor with ankylosing spondylitis. Specimen: blood, either unsorted or a sorted T cell fraction (not recorded which). This sequence joins TRBV27 and TRBJ2-7; 9 positions agree with TRBD1. CDR3 bases: TGTGCCAGCAGTTTAATCCCTTCGGGACAGGGCAGCGAGCAGTACTTC. The encoded protein is CASSLIPSGQGSEQYF.